These 14 T cell receptor beta chains share one sample of origin, sequenced in a study of blood T cell repertoires in COVID-19. The data were produced by immunoSEQ multiplex PCR, yet TCRdb's version contains in-frame clones alone and is incomplete. The sample comprises some 53,000 clones, 89% of which are singletons, and roughly 5% rests with the top ten. The sequencing input was peripheral blood. Receptors were obtained from a man in his fifties or sixties with active COVID-19.

The J gene is TRBJ1-3, the V gene TRBV11-3; TRBD1 matches 7 bases. The CDR3 extends over 19 amino acids. Germline CDR1 is SGHNT and CDR2 is YENEEA. V shed 0 bases, J shed 0 bases, and the junction held 11 bases outside the gene matches. In DNA, the CDR3 is TGTGCCAGCAGCTTAGATTCCCCGGTCGGGACAGCCTCTGGAAACACCATATATTTT. This sequence encodes CASSLDSPVGTASGNTIYF. The whole variable domain, filled in from reference TRBV11-3 and TRBJ1-3, reads EAGVVQSPRYKIIEKKQPVAFWCNPISGHNTLYWYLQNLGQGPELLIRYENEEAVDDSQLPKDRFSAERLKGVDSTLKIQPAELGDSAVYLCASSLDSPVGTASGNTIYFGEGSWLTVV.

The chain is built from TRBV7-2 and TRBJ2-5, with 8 bases identical to TRBD2. Germline trimming cut 2 bases from V and 9 bases from J; bases unmatched to any gene: 14. From germline, CDR1 is SGHTA and CDR2 FQGNSA. This CDR3 comprises 16 residues. The CDR3 sequence is CASSLSSSGSLGAQYF. In DNA, the CDR3 is TGTGCCAGCAGCTTAAGCTCAAGCGGGAGCCTCGGGGCCCAGTACTTC.

This clone came up once. The chain links TRBV4-3 to TRBJ2-1; 13 nucleotides align to TRBD2. This CDR3 region has 18 residues. Germline V gives CDR1 LGHNA, CDR2 YSLEER. The ends lost 0 bases at V and 7 bases at J; junction bases unmatched: 9. DNA of the CDR3: TGCGCCAGCAGCCAAGATCCCCGGACTAGCGGGAGTTTAAATGAGCAGTTCTTC. Its protein is CASSQDPRTSGSLNEQFF.

The rearrangement links TRBV19 to TRBJ2-5, with D perhaps matching TRBD1 (6 bases). This CDR3 comprises 16 residues. The germline V gene has CDR1 LNHDA and CDR2 SQIVND (reference sequence). V lost 5 bases and J 0 bases, leaving 16 bases between the germline ends. CDR3 in amino acids: CASSPRDNRYQETQYF. The CDR3 DNA is TGTGCCAGTAGTCCCCGGGACAATCGGTACCAAGAGACCCAGTACTTC. The full variable domain, rest sourced from reference TRBV19 and TRBJ2-5, is DGGITQSPKYLFRKEGQNVTLSCEQNLNHDAMYWYRQDPGQGLRLIYYSQIVNDFQKGDIAEGYSVSREKKESFPLTVTSAQKNPTAFYLCASSPRDNRYQETQYFGPGTRLLVL.

The CDR3 bases are TGTGCCAGCAGCCGGGGAGGATATAGCAATCAGCCCCAGCATTTT. Protein: CASSRGGYSNQPQHF. This chain connects TRBV11-2 to TRBJ1-5; no reliable D call. CDR1 and CDR2 from the germline V gene are SGHAT and FQNNGV. This CDR3 contains 15 residues. Trimming took off 5 bases at V and 0 bases at J, with 11 bases between the two ends.

The rearrangement joins TRBV7-9 to TRBJ2-7, with TRBD1 identical over 8 bases. The CDR3 extends over 11 amino acids. The junction had 6 bases not matched to a gene; V was cut back by 5 bases and J by 12 bases. Germline CDR1 reads SEHNR; CDR2 reads FQNEAQ (reference sequence). The CDR3 bases are TGTGCCAGCAGCCTCCGGGACAGGCCGTACTTC. Residues: CASSLRDRPYF.

This sequence joins TRBV20-1 and TRBJ2-3, with 7 bases fitting TRBD2. The junction had 8 bases not matched to a gene; V was cut back by 3 bases and J by 2 bases. CDR3 length: 15 amino acids. CDR1 is DFQATT and CDR2 is SNEGSKA in the germline V gene (reference sequence). The CDR3 DNA follows: TGCAGTGCTAGTTCCCTCAGCGGGGACACAGATACGCAGTATTTT. Its protein product is CSASSLSGDTDTQYF.

The V gene is TRBV14, the J gene TRBJ2-3; D is unresolved. This CDR3 has 11 residues. Germline CDR1 SGHDN, CDR2 FVKESK. V lost 1 base and J 7 bases, leaving 3 bases between the germline ends. The CDR3 nucleotides read TGTGCCAGCAGCCAAGTTAATACGCAGTATTTT. Translated, it gives CASSQVNTQYF.

The chain links TRBV28 to TRBJ1-6; TRBD1 aligns across 12 bases. After removal of 3 bases from V and 8 bases from J, the junction contained 11 bases not matched to a gene. Germline values: CDR1 MDHEN, CDR2 SYDVKM. The CDR3 loop spans 18 amino acids. CDR3 sequence reads: CASSLLRGTGGGYSPLHF. CDR3 sequence (DNA): TGTGCCAGCAGTTTGTTACGGGGGACAGGGGGCGGCTATTCACCCCTCCACTTT.

The V call is TRBV5-1, the J call TRBJ2-7, with 8 bases fitting TRBD2. From germline, CDR1 is SGHRS and CDR2 YFSETQ. The CDR3 extends over 14 amino acids. V dropped 0 bases and J dropped 6; count of bases not matched to a gene: 5. CDR3 protein: CASSLEAGGAEQYF. CDR3 coding DNA: TGCGCCAGCAGCTTGGAGGCGGGAGGTGCCGAGCAGTACTTC.

The rearrangement links TRBV11-2 to TRBJ2-1, with D unresolved. Germline CDR1 SGHAT, CDR2 FQNNGV. The CDR3 has 14 amino acids. The V end lost 5 bases, the J end lost 5 bases, and 13 bases lay between the germline ends. CDR3 sequence: CASSPELGDNEQFF. The CDR3 bases are TGTGCCAGCAGCCCAGAACTCGGAGACAATGAGCAGTTCTTC.

This clone was detected a few times. The chain employs TRBV14 and TRBJ1-6; 7 bases fit TRBD1. V was clipped by 4 bases and J by 3 bases; unmatched bases: 3. The CDR3 contains 15 residues. Germline assignment: CDR1 SGHDN and CDR2 FVKESK. CDR3 region: CASSPGQVYNSPLHF. Written as DNA, the CDR3 is TGTGCCAGCAGCCCCGGACAGGTCTATAATTCACCCCTCCACTTT.

J is TRBJ1-4 and V is TRBV7-9; unclear D gene. The germline V and J ends were trimmed by 2 bases and 11 bases, with 15 bases remaining between them. There are 14 residues in the CDR3. Germline V gene sequence: CDR1 SEHNR, CDR2 FQNEAQ (reference sequence). In nucleotides, the CDR3 is TGTGCCAGCAGCTTAAGTGCGGGGATCGGGAAACTGTTTTTT. It translates to CASSLSAGIGKLFF.

CDR3 nucleotides: TGTGCCAGCAGCTCCAGCCCGGCCAGCGTACACTCTGGGGCCAACGTCCTGACTTTC. Its translation is CASSSSPASVHSGANVLTF. V usage is TRBV7-3 and J usage is TRBJ2-6; D not certain. Germline-derived CDR1 and CDR2 are SGHTA and FQGTGA. With 4 bases removed from V and 0 bases from J, the gap between germline ends came to 19 bases. This CDR3 region has 19 residues.